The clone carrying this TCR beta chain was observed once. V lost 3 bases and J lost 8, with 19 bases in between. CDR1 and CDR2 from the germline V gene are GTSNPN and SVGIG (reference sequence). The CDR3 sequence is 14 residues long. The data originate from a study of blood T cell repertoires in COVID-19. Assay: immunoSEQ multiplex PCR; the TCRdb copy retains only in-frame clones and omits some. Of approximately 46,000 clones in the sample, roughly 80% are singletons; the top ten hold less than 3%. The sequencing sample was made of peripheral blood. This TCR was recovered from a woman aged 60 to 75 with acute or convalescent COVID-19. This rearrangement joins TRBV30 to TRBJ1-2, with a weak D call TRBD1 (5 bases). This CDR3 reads CAWRAPGLWGGYTF. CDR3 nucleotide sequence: TGTGCCTGGAGGGCCCCGGGACTCTGGGGGGGCTACACCTTC.